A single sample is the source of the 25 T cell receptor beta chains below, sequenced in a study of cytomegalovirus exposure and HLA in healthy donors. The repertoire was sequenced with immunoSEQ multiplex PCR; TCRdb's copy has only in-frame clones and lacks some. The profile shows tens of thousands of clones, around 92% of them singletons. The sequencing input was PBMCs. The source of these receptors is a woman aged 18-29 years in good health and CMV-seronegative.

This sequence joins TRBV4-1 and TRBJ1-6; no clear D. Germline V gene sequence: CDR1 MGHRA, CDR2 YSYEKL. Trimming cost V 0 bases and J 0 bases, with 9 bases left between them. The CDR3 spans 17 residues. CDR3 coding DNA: TGCGCCAGCAGCCAAGATCTCCCGGGCTCCTATAATTCACCCCTCCACTTT. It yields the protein CASSQDLPGSYNSPLHF.

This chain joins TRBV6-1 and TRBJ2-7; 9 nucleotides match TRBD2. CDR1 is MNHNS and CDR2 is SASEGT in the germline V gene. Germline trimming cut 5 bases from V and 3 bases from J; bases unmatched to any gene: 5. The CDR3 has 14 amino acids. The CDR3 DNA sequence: TGTGCCAGCAGTTCCTCGACTAGCGGCTACGAGCAGTACTTC. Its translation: CASSSSTSGYEQYF.

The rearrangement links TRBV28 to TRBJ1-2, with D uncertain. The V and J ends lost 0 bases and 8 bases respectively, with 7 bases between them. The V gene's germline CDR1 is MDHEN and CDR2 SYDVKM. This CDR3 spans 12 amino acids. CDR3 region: CASSLWEGGYTF. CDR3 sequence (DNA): TGTGCCAGCAGTTTATGGGAGGGCGGCTACACCTTC.

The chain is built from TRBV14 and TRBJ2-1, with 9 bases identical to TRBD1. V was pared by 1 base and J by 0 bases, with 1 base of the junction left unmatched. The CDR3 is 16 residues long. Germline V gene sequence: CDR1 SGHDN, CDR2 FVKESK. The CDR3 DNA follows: TGTGCCAGCAGCCAAGGGACAGGGGTCTCCTACAATGAGCAGTTCTTC. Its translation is CASSQGTGVSYNEQFF.

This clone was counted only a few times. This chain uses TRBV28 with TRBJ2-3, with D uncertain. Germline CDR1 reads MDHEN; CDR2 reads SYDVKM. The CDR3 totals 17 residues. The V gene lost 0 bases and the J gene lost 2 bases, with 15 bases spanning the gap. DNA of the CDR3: TGTGCCAGCAGTTTATGGATCCCCTCCCAGTACACAGATACGCAGTATTTT. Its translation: CASSLWIPSQYTDTQYF.

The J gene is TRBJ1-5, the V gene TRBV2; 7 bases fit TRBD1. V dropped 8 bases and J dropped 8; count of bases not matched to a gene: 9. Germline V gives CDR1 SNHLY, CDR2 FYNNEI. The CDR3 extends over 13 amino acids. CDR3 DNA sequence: TGTGCCAGCTCCCGGGACAGTCCCGAGCCCCAGCATTTT. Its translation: CASSRDSPEPQHF.

CDR3 bases: TGTGCCTGGTCCAAAGACCGCGGGACTACAGATACGCAGTATTTT. Protein sequence: CAWSKDRGTTDTQYF. J is TRBJ2-3 and V is TRBV30, with D tentatively TRBD2 (6 bases). The CDR3 length is 15 residues. V lost 5 bases and J lost 3, with 18 bases in between. Germline-derived CDR1 and CDR2 are GTSNPN and SVGIG (reference sequence).

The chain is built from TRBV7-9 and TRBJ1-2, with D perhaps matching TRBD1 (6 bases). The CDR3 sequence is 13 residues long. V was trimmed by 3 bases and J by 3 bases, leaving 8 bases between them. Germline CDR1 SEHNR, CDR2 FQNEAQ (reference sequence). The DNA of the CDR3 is TGTGCCAGCAGCTTCCAGGGGCACTATGGCTACACCTTC. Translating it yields CASSFQGHYGYTF.

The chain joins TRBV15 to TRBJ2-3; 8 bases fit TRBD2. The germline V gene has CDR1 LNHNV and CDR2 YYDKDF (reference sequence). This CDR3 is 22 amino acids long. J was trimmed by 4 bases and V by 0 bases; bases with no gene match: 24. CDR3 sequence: CATSRDTWGSGSQRENPDTQYF. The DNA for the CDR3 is TGTGCCACCAGCAGAGATACGTGGGGGAGTGGGTCCCAGCGGGAGAACCCAGATACGCAGTATTTT.

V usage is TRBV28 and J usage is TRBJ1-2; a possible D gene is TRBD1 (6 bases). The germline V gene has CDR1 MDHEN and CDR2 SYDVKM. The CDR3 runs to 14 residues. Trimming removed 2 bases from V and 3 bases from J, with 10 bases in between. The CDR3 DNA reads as TGTGCCAGCAGTTTACCAGGACAGTACTATGGCTACACCTTC. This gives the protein CASSLPGQYYGYTF.

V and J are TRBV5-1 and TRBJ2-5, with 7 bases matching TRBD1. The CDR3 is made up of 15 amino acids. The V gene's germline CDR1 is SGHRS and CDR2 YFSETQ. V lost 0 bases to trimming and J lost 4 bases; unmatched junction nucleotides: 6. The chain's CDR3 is CASSLAQGRAETQYF. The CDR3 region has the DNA TGCGCCAGCAGCTTGGCACAGGGGCGAGCAGAGACCCAGTACTTC.

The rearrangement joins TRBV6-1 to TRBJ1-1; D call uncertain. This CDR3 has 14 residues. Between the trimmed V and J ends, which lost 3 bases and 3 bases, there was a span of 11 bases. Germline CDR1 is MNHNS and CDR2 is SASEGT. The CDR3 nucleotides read TGTGCCAGCAGTGAGGGCAGCTGGGACACTGAAGCTTTCTTT. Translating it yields CASSEGSWDTEAFF.

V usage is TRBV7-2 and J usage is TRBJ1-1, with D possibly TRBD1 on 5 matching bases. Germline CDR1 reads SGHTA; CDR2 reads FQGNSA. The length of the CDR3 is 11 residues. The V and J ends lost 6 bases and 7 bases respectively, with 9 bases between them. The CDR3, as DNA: TGTGCCAGCAGGGGGGGGGTTGAAGCTTTCTTT. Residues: CASRGGVEAFF.

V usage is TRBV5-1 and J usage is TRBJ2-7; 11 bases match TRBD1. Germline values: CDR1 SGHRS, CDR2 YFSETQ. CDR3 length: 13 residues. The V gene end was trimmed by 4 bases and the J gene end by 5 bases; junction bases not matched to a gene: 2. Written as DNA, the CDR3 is TGCGCCAGCAGCCGGACAGGGGGCCACGAGCAGTACTTC. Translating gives CASSRTGGHEQYF.

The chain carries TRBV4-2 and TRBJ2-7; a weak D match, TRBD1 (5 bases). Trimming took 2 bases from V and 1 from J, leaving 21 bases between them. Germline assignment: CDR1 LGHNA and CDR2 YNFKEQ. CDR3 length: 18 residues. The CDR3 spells CASSQFRAARRGSYEQYF. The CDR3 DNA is TGTGCCAGCAGCCAATTCCGTGCGGCGAGAAGGGGTTCCTACGAGCAGTACTTC.

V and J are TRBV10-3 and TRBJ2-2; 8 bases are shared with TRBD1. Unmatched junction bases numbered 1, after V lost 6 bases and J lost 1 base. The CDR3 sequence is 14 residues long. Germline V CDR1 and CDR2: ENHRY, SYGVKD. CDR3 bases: TGTGCCATCAGGGGGACAGGGAACACCGGGGAGCTGTTTTTT. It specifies CAIRGTGNTGELFF.

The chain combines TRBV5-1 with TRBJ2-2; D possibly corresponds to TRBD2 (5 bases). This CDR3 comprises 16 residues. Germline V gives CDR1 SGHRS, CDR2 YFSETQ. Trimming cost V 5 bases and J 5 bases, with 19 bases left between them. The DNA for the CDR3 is TGCGCCAGCAGGGGAGTCGGAGGATCACTAACCGGGGAGCTGTTTTTT. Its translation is CASRGVGGSLTGELFF.

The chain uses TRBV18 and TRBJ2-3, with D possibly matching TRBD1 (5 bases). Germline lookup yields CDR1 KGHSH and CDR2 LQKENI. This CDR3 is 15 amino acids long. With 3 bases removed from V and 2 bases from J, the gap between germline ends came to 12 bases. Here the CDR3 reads CASSPTTEITDTQYF. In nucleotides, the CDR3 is TGTGCCAGCTCACCTACGACAGAAATCACAGATACGCAGTATTTT.

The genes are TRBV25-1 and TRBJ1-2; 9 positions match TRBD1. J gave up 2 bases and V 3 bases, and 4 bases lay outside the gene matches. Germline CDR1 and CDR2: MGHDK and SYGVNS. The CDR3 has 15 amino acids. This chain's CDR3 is CASSDPGQGNYGYTF. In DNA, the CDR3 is TGTGCCAGCAGTGACCCTGGACAGGGGAACTATGGCTACACCTTC.

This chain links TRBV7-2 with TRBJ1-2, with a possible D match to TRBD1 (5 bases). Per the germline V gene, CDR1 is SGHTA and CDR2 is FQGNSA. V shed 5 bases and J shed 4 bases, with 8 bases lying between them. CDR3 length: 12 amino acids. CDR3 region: CASSRDSYGYTF. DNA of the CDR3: TGTGCCAGCAGCCGCGACAGCTATGGCTACACCTTC.

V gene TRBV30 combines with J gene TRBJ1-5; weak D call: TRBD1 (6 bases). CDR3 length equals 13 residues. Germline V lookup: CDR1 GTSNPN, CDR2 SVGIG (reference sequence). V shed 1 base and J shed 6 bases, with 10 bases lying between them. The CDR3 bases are TGTGCCTGGAGTGCCGGGGGGGCTCAGCCCCAGCATTTT. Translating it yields CAWSAGGAQPQHF.

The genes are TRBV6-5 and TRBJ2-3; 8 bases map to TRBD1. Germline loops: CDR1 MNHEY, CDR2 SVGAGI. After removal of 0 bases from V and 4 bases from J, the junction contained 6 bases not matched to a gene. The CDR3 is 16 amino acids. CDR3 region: CASSYSSDRVADTQYF. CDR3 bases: TGTGCCAGCAGTTACTCCTCGGACAGGGTGGCAGATACGCAGTATTTT.

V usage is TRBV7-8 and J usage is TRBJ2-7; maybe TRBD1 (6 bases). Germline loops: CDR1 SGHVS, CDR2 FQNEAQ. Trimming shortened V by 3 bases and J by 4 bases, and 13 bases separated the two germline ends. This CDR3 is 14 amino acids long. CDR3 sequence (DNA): TGTGCCAGCAGCTTTTCGATACAGGGTTACGAGCAGTACTTC. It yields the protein CASSFSIQGYEQYF.

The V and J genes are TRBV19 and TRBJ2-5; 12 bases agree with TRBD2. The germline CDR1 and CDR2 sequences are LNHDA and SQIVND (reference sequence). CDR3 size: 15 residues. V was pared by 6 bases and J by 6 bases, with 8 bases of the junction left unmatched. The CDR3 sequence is CASSFAGTSGQTQYF. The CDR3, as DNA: TGTGCCAGTAGCTTTGCCGGGACTAGCGGGCAGACCCAGTACTTC.

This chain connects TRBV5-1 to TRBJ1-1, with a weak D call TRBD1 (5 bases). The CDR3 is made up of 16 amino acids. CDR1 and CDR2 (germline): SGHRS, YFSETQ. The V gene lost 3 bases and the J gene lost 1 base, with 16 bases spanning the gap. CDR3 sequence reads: CASSSWGGRKNTEAFF. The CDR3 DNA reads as TGCGCCAGCAGCTCCTGGGGGGGGAGGAAGAACACTGAAGCTTTCTTT. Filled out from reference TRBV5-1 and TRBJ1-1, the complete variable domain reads KAGVTQTPRYLIKTRGQQVTLSCSPISGHRSVSWYQQTPGQGLQFLFEYFSETQRNKGNFPGRFSGRQFSNSRSEMNVSTLELGDSALYLCASSSWGGRKNTEAFFGQGTRLTVV.